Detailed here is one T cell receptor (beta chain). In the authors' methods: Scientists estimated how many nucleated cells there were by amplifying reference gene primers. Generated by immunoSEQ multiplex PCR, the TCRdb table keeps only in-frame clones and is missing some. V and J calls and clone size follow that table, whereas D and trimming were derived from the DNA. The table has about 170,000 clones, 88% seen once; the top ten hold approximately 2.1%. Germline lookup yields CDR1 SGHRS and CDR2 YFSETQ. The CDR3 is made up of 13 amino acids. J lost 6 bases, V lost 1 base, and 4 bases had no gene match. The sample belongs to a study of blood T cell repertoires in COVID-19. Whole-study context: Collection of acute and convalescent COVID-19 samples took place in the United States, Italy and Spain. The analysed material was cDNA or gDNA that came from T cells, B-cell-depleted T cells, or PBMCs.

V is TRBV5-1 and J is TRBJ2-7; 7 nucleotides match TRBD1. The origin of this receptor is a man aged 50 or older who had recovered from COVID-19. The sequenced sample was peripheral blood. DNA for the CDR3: TGCGCCAGCAGCTTGAGGGGGCCAGGCGAGCAGTACTTC. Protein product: CASSLRGPGEQYF. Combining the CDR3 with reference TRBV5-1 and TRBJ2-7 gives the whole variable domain KAGVTQTPRYLIKTRGQQVTLSCSPISGHRSVSWYQQTPGQGLQFLFEYFSETQRNKGNFPGRFSGRQFSNSRSEMNVSTLELGDSALYLCASSLRGPGEQYFGPGTRLTVT.